This TCR beta chain derives from a study of blood T cell repertoires in COVID-19. Study-wide background: The study drew acute and convalescent COVID-19 samples from the United States, Italy and Spain. The cDNA or gDNA used as material had been derived from T cells, B-cell-depleted T cells, or PBMCs.

Trimming shortened V by 3 bases and J by 0 bases, and 12 bases separated the two germline ends. The germline V gene has CDR1 MGHRA and CDR2 YSYEKL. This CDR3 has 16 residues. Original data processing: Amplification with reference gene primers provided the estimates of nucleated cell counts. TCRdb keeps only in-frame clones here, not all; method: immunoSEQ multiplex PCR. The V and J calls and clone size come from that table; D and trimming were worked out from the DNA. Among tens of thousands of clones, under 85% were seen once, and the ten largest hold 6.5% to 8.5%. The chain employs TRBV4-1 and TRBJ1-5, with D possibly matching TRBD1 (5 bases). The origin of this receptor is a man between 65 and 80 years old with active COVID-19. Material for sequencing was peripheral blood. In nucleotides, the CDR3 is TGCGCCAGCAGCCACGGACACTCTTATAGCAATCAGCCCCAGCATTTT. This gives the protein CASSHGHSYSNQPQHF.